The rows below give T cell receptor beta chains drawn from one sample of a study of blood T cells in healthy people across ages. TCRdb reanalysed the 5' RACE reads using MiXCR and keeps one entry per CDR3 protein. This sample has about 680,000 distinct CDR3 sequences, with 45% to 50% found just once. The specimen was blood. The receptor set was obtained from a woman aged 55-75 years in good health. The CDR3 runs from the conserved cysteine through the conserved F or W. A D gene is named only where the DNA matches it firmly. Not all rows give a size; the values are once, few, many and, for expanded clones, a class.

D	V	J	size	CDR3	DNA
NA	TRBV7-3	TRBJ2-1	NA	CASSLTFQPTYNEQFF	TGTGCCAGCAGCTTAACGTTTCAGCCCACCTACAATGAGCAGTTCTTC
NA	TRBV7-2	TRBJ2-7	few	CASSLVGVGDRGEQYF	TGTGCCAGCAGCTTAGTGGGGGTCGGGGACCGGGGCGAGCAGTACTTC
NA	TRBV7-2	TRBJ2-3	few	CASSLLSGGRTDAQYF	TGTGCCAGCAGCTTACTGTCGGGGGGCCGCACAGATGCGCAGTATTTT
NA	TRBV2	TRBJ2-7	few	CATLRDPSSYEQYF	TGTGCCACCCTTCGGGACCCTAGCTCCTACGAGCAGTACTTC
NA	TRBV6-6	TRBJ2-7	NA	CASGGPASYEQYF	TGTGCCAGCGGTGGTCCGGCGTCCTACGAGCAGTACTTC
TRBD2	TRBV9	TRBJ2-5	NA	CASSELGTSGMGYQETQYF	TGTGCCAGCAGCGAACTTGGGACTAGCGGGATGGGGTACCAAGAGACCCAGTACTTC
NA	TRBV7-2	TRBJ2-3	NA	CASSFYTGGTDTQYF	TGTGCCAGCAGCTTTTATACGGGCGGCACAGATACGCAGTATTTT
TRBD1	TRBV7-2	TRBJ2-5	NA	CASSMRQGAQFGETQYF	TGTGCCAGCAGCATGAGACAGGGGGCGCAGTTTGGGGAGACCCAGTACTTC
NA	TRBV7-2	TRBJ2-3	NA	CASSRPKADTQYF	TGTGCCAGCAGCCGTCCGAAAGCAGATACGCAGTATTTT
NA	TRBV7-2	TRBJ2-7	NA	CASSLDWAGYEQYF	TGTGCCAGCAGCTTAGACTGGGCTGGGTACGAGCAGTACTTC
TRBD2	TRBV20-1	TRBJ2-7	NA	CSARPSGRAAKSSYEQYF	TGCAGTGCTAGACCTAGCGGGAGGGCCGCAAAAAGTTCCTACGAGCAGTACTTC
TRBD2	TRBV20-1	TRBJ2-7	NA	CSAREASGYEQYF	TGCAGTGCTAGAGAGGCTAGCGGCTACGAGCAGTACTTC
NA	TRBV5-1	TRBJ1-3	few	CASSLEGSGNTIYF	TGTGCCAGCAGCTTAGAGGGCTCTGGAAACACCATATATTTT
TRBD2	TRBV4-2	TRBJ2-1	few	CASSQPGTSVSQFF	TGTGCCAGCAGCCAACCCGGGACTAGCGTATCGCAGTTCTTC
TRBD2	TRBV10-3	TRBJ2-1	many	CAISETSGIINEQFF	TGTGCCATCAGTGAGACTAGCGGGATTATTAATGAGCAGTTCTTC
NA	TRBV29-1	TRBJ1-1	NA	CSVDVDMNTEAFF	TGCAGCGTTGATGTAGACATGAACACTGAAGCTTTCTTT
TRBD1	TRBV19	TRBJ2-7	NA	CASSRRSGTASYEQYF	TGTGCCAGTAGTAGACGATCCGGGACAGCCTCCTACGAGCAGTACTTC
NA	TRBV4-1	TRBJ1-1	NA	CASSQTSRGFTEAFF	TGCGCCAGCAGCCAAACCTCGAGGGGATTCACTGAAGCTTTCTTT
NA	TRBV20-1	TRBJ2-1	NA	CSDQSERPSSYNEQFF	TGCAGTGACCAATCCGAGAGGCCCAGCTCCTACAATGAGCAGTTCTTC
TRBD1	TRBV5-6	TRBJ1-1	NA	CASSSGTGRGNTEAFF	TGTGCCAGCAGCTCAGGGACAGGGAGGGGGAACACTGAAGCTTTCTTT
NA	TRBV20-1	TRBJ2-2	NA	CSARLGGGELFF	TGCAGTGCAAGACTAGGAGGCGGGGAGCTGTTTTTT
TRBD2	TRBV7-2	TRBJ2-7	few	CASSLGGSMYEQYF	TGTGCCAGCAGCTTGGGCGGGAGTATGTACGAGCAGTACTTC
TRBD2	TRBV7-8	TRBJ2-3	NA	CASSLLALSGSADTQYF	TGTGCCAGCAGCTTACTAGCTCTTAGCGGGAGTGCAGATACGCAGTATTTT
NA	TRBV27	TRBJ2-7	NA	CASSSSGIPYEQYF	TGTGCCAGCAGTTCCTCCGGGATTCCCTACGAGCAGTACTTC
NA	TRBV18	TRBJ1-2	NA	CASSPGVVGAGYGYTF	TGTGCCAGCTCACCAGGAGTCGTCGGCGCGGGGTATGGCTACACCTTC
NA	TRBV20-1	TRBJ2-1	few	CSATRLGPYNEQFF	TGCAGTGCTACAAGACTAGGCCCCTACAATGAGCAGTTCTTC
NA	TRBV4-2	TRBJ1-2	NA	CASSPWDRSSEYGCTF	TGTGCCAGCAGCCCATGGGACCGTTCCTCTGAATATGGCTGCACCTTC
TRBD2	TRBV7-6	TRBJ2-3	few	CASSPTTASGTSRDTQYF	TGTGCCAGCAGCCCCACGACAGCTTCTGGGACTAGCAGAGATACGCAGTATTTT
TRBD2	TRBV4-1	TRBJ2-3	NA	CASSQPGTSGKAYF	TGCGCCAGCAGCCAACCCGGAACTAGCGGGAAGGCGTATTTT
TRBD2	TRBV20-1	TRBJ2-1	few	CSPTSSSYNEQFF	TGCAGTCCGACTAGCTCGTCCTACAATGAGCAGTTCTTC
TRBD2	TRBV5-1	TRBJ2-5	NA	CASSLGTSEQETQYF	TGCGCCAGCAGCCTAGGGACTAGCGAACAAGAGACCCAGTACTTC
NA	TRBV20-1	TRBJ2-3	NA	CSASGGALTDTQYF	TGCAGTGCTAGTGGGGGGGCGCTTACAGATACGCAGTATTTT
TRBD2	TRBV5-8	TRBJ2-4	NA	CASSLAGGGDIQYF	TGTGCCAGCAGCTTGGCTGGGGGGGGGGACATTCAGTACTTC
NA	TRBV20-1	TRBJ2-7	few	CSAELNYEQYF	TGCAGTGCTGAATTGAACTACGAGCAGTACTTC
NA	TRBV6-2/TRBV6-3	TRBJ1-1	many	CASTPALRGRTEAFF	TGTGCCAGCACTCCCGCATTACGGGGGAGGACTGAAGCTTTCTTT
NA	TRBV27	TRBJ2-6	few	CASSLRMESAGANVLTF	TGTGCCAGCAGCCTACGGATGGAGTCGGCGGGGGCCAACGTCCTGACTTTC
TRBD1	TRBV7-2	TRBJ2-7	NA	CASSYPGQWTYEQYF	TGTGCCAGCAGCTACCCGGGACAGTGGACCTACGAGCAGTACTTC
TRBD2	TRBV6-5	TRBJ2-7	NA	CASSYWASGREGTYEQYF	TGTGCCAGCAGTTACTGGGCTAGCGGGAGAGAAGGGACCTACGAGCAGTACTTC
TRBD2	TRBV6-5	TRBJ2-1	NA	CASSYSSGRPGNEQFF	TGTGCCAGCAGTTACTCGAGCGGGAGGCCGGGGAATGAGCAGTTCTTC
NA	TRBV7-8	TRBJ1-1	few	CASSFGRGTEAFF	TGTGCCAGCAGCTTCGGGCGCGGGACTGAAGCTTTCTTT
TRBD2	TRBV7-3	TRBJ2-1	few	CASSFRTSGGYNEQFF	TGTGCCAGCAGCTTCAGGACTAGCGGGGGGTACAATGAGCAGTTCTTC
NA	TRBV20-1	TRBJ2-7	few	CSASVTGTYEQYF	TGCAGTGCTAGCGTCACGGGAACCTACGAGCAGTACTTC